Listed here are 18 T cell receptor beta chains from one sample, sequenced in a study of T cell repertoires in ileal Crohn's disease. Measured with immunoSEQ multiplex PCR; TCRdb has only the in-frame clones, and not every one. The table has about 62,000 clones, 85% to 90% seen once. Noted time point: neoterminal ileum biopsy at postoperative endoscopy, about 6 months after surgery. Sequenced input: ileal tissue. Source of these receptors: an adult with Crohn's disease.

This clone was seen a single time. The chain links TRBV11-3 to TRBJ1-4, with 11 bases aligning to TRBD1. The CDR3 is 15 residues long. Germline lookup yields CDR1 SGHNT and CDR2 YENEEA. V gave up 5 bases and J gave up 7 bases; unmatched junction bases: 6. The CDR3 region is CASSPGDRGSEKLFF. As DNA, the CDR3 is TGTGCCAGCAGCCCCGGGGACAGGGGGAGTGAAAAACTGTTTTTT. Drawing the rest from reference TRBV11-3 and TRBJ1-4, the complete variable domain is EAGVVQSPRYKIIEKKQPVAFWCNPISGHNTLYWYLQNLGQGPELLIRYENEEAVDDSQLPKDRFSAERLKGVDSTLKIQPAELGDSAVYLCASSPGDRGSEKLFFGSGTQLSVL.

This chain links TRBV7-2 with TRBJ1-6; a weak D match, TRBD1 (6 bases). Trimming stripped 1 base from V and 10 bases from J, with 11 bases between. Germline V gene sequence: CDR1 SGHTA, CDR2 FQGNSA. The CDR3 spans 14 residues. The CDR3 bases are TGTGCCAGCAGCTTAGAAGGGGGACGCTCACCCCTCCACTTT. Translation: CASSLEGGRSPLHF.

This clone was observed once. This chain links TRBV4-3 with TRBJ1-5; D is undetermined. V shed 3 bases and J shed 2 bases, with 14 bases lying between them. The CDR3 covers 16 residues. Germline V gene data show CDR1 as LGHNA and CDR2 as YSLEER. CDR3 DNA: TGCGCCAGCAGCCAGAGGGTTTGGGTCGGCAATCAGCCCCAGCATTTT. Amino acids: CASSQRVWVGNQPQHF.

The CDR3 DNA reads TGCGCCAGCAGCTTGGGAGACTTATTACAAAACATTCAGTACTTC. It encodes CASSLGDLLQNIQYF. The rearrangement uses TRBV5-1 and TRBJ2-4, with D hard to call. Germline V gene lookup returns CDR1 SGHRS and CDR2 YFSETQ. The CDR3 covers 15 residues. Trimming stripped 0 bases from V and 5 bases from J, with 12 bases between.

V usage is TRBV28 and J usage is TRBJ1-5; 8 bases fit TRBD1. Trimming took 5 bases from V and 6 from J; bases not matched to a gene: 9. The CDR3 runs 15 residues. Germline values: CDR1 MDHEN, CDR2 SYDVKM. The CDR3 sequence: CASSLRDRSFQPQHF. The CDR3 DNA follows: TGTGCCAGCAGTCTTAGGGACAGGAGTTTTCAGCCCCAGCATTTT.

CDR3 bases: TGTGCCTGGAGTGGCCGGGACAGAAATTCACCCCTCCACTTT. Encoded protein: CAWSGRDRNSPLHF. The chain is built from TRBV30 and TRBJ1-6; 7 bases are a match to TRBD1. This CDR3 contains 14 residues. Looked up from germline, CDR1 is GTSNPN and CDR2 is SVGIG (reference sequence). V lost 1 base, J lost 7 bases, and 4 bases stayed unmatched.

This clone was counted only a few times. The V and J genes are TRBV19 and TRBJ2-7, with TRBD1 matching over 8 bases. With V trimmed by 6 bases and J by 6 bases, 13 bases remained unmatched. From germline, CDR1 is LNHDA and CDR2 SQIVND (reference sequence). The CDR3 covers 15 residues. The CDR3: CASSARRTGSTEQYF. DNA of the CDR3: TGTGCCAGTAGCGCACGACGGACAGGGAGTACCGAGCAGTACTTC.

CDR3 DNA: TGTGCCAGCAGCTTAGACCGACAGAATGAAAAACTGTTTTTT. Its protein product is CASSLDRQNEKLFF. This sequence joins TRBV11-2 and TRBJ1-4; D is possibly TRBD1 (5 bases). This CDR3 has 14 amino acids. Trimming took 0 bases from V and 5 from J, leaving 7 bases between them. CDR1 is SGHAT and CDR2 is FQNNGV in the germline V gene.

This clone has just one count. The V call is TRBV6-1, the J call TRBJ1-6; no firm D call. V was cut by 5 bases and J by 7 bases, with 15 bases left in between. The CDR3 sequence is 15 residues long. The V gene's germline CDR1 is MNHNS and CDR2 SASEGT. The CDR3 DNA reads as TGTGCCAGCAGTAAGACCCCGACGGGAAATTCACCCCTCCACTTT. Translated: CASSKTPTGNSPLHF.

The CDR3 region has the DNA TGTGCCAGCAGCTTGGGTGGGGCCAGCTACAATGAGCAGTTCTTC. Its translation is CASSLGGASYNEQFF. The genes are TRBV5-4 and TRBJ2-1; maybe TRBD1 (5 bases). The CDR3 extends over 15 amino acids. Between the trimmed V and J ends, which lost 0 bases and 3 bases, there was a span of 10 bases. Germline CDR1 and CDR2: SGHNT and YYREEE (reference sequence).

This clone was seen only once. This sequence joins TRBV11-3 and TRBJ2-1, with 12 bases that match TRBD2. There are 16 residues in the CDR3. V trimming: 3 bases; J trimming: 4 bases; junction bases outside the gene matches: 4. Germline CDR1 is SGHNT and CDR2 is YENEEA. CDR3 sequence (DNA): TGTGCCAGCAGCTTCGCGACTAGCGGGAGATACAATGAGCAGTTCTTC. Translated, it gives CASSFATSGRYNEQFF.

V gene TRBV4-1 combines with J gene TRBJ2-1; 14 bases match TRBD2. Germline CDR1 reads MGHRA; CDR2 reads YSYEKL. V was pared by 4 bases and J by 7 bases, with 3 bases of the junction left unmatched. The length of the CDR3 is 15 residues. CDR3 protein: CASSLRLAGGNEQFF. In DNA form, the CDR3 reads TGCGCCAGCAGCCTTCGACTAGCGGGAGGGAATGAGCAGTTCTTC.

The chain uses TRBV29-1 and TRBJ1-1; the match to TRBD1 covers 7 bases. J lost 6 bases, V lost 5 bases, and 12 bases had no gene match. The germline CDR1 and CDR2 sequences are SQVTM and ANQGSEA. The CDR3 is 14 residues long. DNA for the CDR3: TGCAGCGTTCGTCCTCCAGGGGGAATGGCTGAAGCTTTCTTT. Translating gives CSVRPPGGMAEAFF.

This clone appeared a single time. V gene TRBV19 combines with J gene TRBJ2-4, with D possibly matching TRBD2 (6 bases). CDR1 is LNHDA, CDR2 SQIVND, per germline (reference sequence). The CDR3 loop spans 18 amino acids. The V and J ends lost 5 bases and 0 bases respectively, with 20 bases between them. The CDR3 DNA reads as TGTGCCAGTAGTCCTCGACGCAGTGGGGGGTTAGCCAAAAACATTCAGTACTTC. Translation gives CASSPRRSGGLAKNIQYF.

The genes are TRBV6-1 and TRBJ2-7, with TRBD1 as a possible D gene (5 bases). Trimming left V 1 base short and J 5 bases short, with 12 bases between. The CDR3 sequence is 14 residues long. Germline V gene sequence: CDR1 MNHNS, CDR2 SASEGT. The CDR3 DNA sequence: TGTGCCAGCAGTGAAGGTCAGGGCGCCCACGAGCAGTACGTC. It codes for CASSEGQGAHEQYV.

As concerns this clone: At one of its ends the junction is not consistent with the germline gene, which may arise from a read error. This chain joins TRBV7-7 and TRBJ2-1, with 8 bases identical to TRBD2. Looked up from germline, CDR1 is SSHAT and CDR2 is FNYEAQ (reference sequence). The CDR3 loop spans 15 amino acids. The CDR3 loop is CASSLGQRESNEQFF. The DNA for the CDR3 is TGTGCTAGCAGCTTAGGCCAGCGGGAGAGCAATGAGCAGTTCTTC.

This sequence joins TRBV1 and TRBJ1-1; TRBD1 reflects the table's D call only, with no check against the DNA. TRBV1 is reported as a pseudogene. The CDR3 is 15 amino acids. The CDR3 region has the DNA TGCACCAGCAGCCAAGGGGGCTGGAGGAACACTGAAGCTTTCTTT. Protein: CTSSQGGWRNTEAFF.

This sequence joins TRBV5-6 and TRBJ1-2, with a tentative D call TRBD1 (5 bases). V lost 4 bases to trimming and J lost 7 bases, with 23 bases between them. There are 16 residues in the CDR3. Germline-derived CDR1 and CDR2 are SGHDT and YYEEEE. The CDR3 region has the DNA TGTGCCAGCAGCGGAGGGCGGGACTTCGGTCTCGTTGGCTACACCTTC. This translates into CASSGGRDFGLVGYTF.